This T cell receptor beta chain is drawn from a study of T-cell memory formation after mild COVID-19. Notes on the study in general: A balance of CD4 and CD8 characterized clones contracting day 15 to 85, whereas later expanders leaned CD4+.

There are 12 residues in the CDR3. The germline CDR1 and CDR2 sequences are SGHTA and FQGNSA. V shed 1 base and J shed 12 bases, with 10 bases lying between them. Concerning this clonotype itself: The antigen is undetermined.

A single record per CDR3 protein comes from TCRdb applying MiXCR to the 5' RACE reads. Among over 450,000 distinct CDR3 sequences, around 21% were seen once, and the ten largest hold 12%. The TCR was taken from an adult woman who had mild COVID-19 (a few samples of this study predate the infection). Cell type and time point are not known. The sample comprised PBMCs or a T cell subset sorted from them (not recorded which). V and J are TRBV7-2 and TRBJ2-1; D is uncertain. Here the CDR3 reads CASSLELVSQFF. The DNA for the CDR3 is TGTGCCAGCAGCTTAGAGCTCGTGTCGCAGTTCTTC. The full variable domain, with the rest looked up from reference TRBV7-2 and TRBJ2-1, is GAGVSQSPSNKVTEKGKDVELRCDPISGHTALYWYRQSLGQGLEFLIYFQGNSAPDKSGLPSDRFSAERTGGSVSTLTIQRTQQEDSAVYLCASSLELVSQFFGPGTRLTVL.